Listed below are T cell receptor beta chains from one sample, sequenced in a study of shared T cell receptors in the human thymus. Here immunoSEQ multiplex PCR was the method, and the copy in TCRdb shows in-frame clones only, minus some. Of tens of thousands of clones listed, over 90% are singletons. Sequencing was carried out using thymocytes. These receptor sequences come from a human donor. The CDR3 runs from the conserved cysteine through the conserved F or W. The D gene is left open where the match is weak. A row's size may be missing; if present it is once, few, many or a size class.

d_call clone_size j_call v_call cdr3_nt cdr3_aa
NA NA TRBJ1-1 TRBV12-2 TGTGCAAGTCGCTTAGGGTGTGCGGGGAACACTGAAGCTTTCTTT CASRLGCAGNTEAFF
NA NA TRBJ1-5 TRBV5-8 TGTGCCAGCAGCGGGGCGTTGGGGGCAAGCAATCAGCCCCAGCATTTT CASSGALGASNQPQHF
TRBD1 NA TRBJ1-4 TRBV4-2 TGTGCCAGCAGCCAACCGGGACAGGGGCATGAAAAACTGTTTTTT CASSQPGQGHEKLFF
NA NA TRBJ1-6 TRBV7-8 TGTGCCAGCAGCTTAGGGGGAGGGAAAGAGGGCTCCTATAATTCACCCCTCCACTTT CASSLGGGKEGSYNSPLHF
TRBD2 NA TRBJ2-1 TRBV7-2 TGTGCCAGCAGCCCGCTAGAGCGGGGGGGCAAGACAGATGAGCAGTTCTTC CASSPLERGGKTDEQFF
NA NA TRBJ1-4 TRBV4-1 TGCGCCAGCAGCCAAGCCCTGCCTGGGTCACCGAAAACTAATGAAAAACTGTTTTTT CASSQALPGSPKTNEKLFF
NA NA TRBJ1-5 TRBV27 TGTGCCAGCAGTAAATACCAGAAGAGGGGGAGCAATCAGCCCCAGCATTTT CASSKYQKRGSNQPQHF
NA NA TRBJ1-3 TRBV7-6 TGTGCCAGCAGCTTAGGGGGGCCTGGAAACACCATATATTTT CASSLGGPGNTIYF
NA once TRBJ1-1 TRBV5-1 TGCGCCAGCAGCTTGTTATGGAGGGAGAGGCCGAACACTGAAGCTTTCTTT CASSLLWRERPNTEAFF
TRBD1 NA TRBJ2-2 TRBV5-1 TGCGCCAGCAGCATGTTTTCGGACAGGGGCCTAAAATTACACACCGGGGAGCTGTTTTTT CASSMFSDRGLKLHTGELFF
NA few TRBJ1-1 TRBV5-4 TGTGCCAGCAGCTTGATCGACACTGAAGCTTTCTTT CASSLIDTEAFF
TRBD1 once TRBJ1-1 TRBV6-5 TGTGCCAGCAGTTACTCGGGCAGGGGGCCTGAAGCTTTCTTT CASSYSGRGPEAFF
NA NA TRBJ1-6 TRBV4-3 TGCGCCAGCAGGAAATCCCCCGAGTGGTATAATTCACCCCTCCACTTT CASRKSPEWYNSPLHF
NA once TRBJ2-3 TRBV4-1 TGCGCCAGCAGCCAAGATGGGGGGCGGCAGCCAGATACGCAGTATTTT CASSQDGGRQPDTQYF
TRBD2 NA TRBJ2-3 TRBV7-3 TGTGCCAGCAGCTTAAGCGGGGGGACCACAGATACGCAGTATTTT CASSLSGGTTDTQYF
NA NA TRBJ1-6 TRBV6-6 TGTGCCAGCCGAGGGGCGTCGACCCTCCACTTT CASRGASTLHF